These 7 T cell receptor beta chains originate from one sample sequenced in a study of shared clonotypes between healthy human individuals. TCRdb keeps only in-frame clones here, not all; method: immunoSEQ multiplex PCR. The sample has fewer than 600,000 clones, over 60% seen once. Sequencing was done on a sample of PBMCs. These receptors originate from a woman between 35 and 50 years old in good health. Some clones in this sample may be carry-over from other donors' samples.

The chain employs TRBV5-1 and TRBJ2-7, with D perhaps matching TRBD1 or TRBD2 (5 bases each). The CDR3 has 15 amino acids. CDR1 is SGHRS and CDR2 is YFSETQ in the germline V gene. V lost 4 bases and J 0 bases, leaving 14 bases between the germline ends. The CDR3 here is CASSVTGDHSYEQYF. The CDR3 region has the DNA TGCGCCAGCAGCGTAACTGGGGACCACTCCTACGAGCAGTACTTC.

This chain uses TRBV29-1 with TRBJ2-5; TRBD2 might be the D (6 bases). Germline lookup yields CDR1 SQVTM and CDR2 ANQGSEA. This CDR3 is built from 11 residues. Trimming shortened V by 7 bases and J by 4 bases, and 10 bases separated the two germline ends. The CDR3 DNA reads TGCAGCGCCGGGACTCCAGAGACCCAGTACTTC. Translating it yields CSAGTPETQYF.

The rearrangement uses TRBV5-4 and TRBJ2-5; no definite D call. V lost 0 bases and J 5 bases, leaving 8 bases between the germline ends. Germline lookup yields CDR1 SGHNT and CDR2 YYREEE (reference sequence). The CDR3 runs to 13 residues. The CDR3, as DNA: TGTGCCAGCAGCTTGGCCTTCGGGGAGACCCAGTACTTC. Encoded protein: CASSLAFGETQYF.

The chain couples TRBV19 to TRBJ2-2; D gene unclear. Trimming cost V 5 bases and J 3 bases, with 10 bases left between them. The CDR3 extends over 14 amino acids. The germline V gene has CDR1 LNHDA and CDR2 SQIVND (reference sequence). The CDR3 DNA is TGTGCCAGTAGTTCCTCAAGGGACACCGGGGAGCTGTTTTTT. It specifies CASSSSRDTGELFF. Drawing the rest from reference TRBV19 and TRBJ2-2, the complete variable domain is DGGITQSPKYLFRKEGQNVTLSCEQNLNHDAMYWYRQDPGQGLRLIYYSQIVNDFQKGDIAEGYSVSREKKESFPLTVTSAQKNPTAFYLCASSSSRDTGELFFGEGSRLTVL.

This clone was picked up many times. The rearrangement uses TRBV19 and TRBJ2-7; D gene ambiguous. The germline V and J ends were trimmed by 1 base and 5 bases, with 15 bases remaining between them. The CDR3 spans 15 residues. The germline V gene has CDR1 LNHDA and CDR2 SQIVND (reference sequence). This CDR3 reads CASSIGWQAANEQYF. In DNA form, the CDR3 reads TGTGCCAGTAGTATAGGTTGGCAGGCTGCAAACGAGCAGTACTTC.

The chain is built from TRBV2 and TRBJ2-7; D is perhaps TRBD2 (6 bases). The CDR3 consists of 16 residues. Germline CDR1 reads SNHLY; CDR2 reads FYNNEI. Trimming cost V 3 bases and J 0 bases, with 15 bases left between them. CDR3 sequence: CASSDNAGKSSYEQYF. The CDR3 DNA reads as TGTGCCAGCAGTGATAACGCGGGGAAAAGCTCCTACGAGCAGTACTTC.

V usage is TRBV18 and J usage is TRBJ2-7, with 7 bases lining up with TRBD2. Germline V lookup: CDR1 KGHSH, CDR2 LQKENI. V shed 3 bases and J 5 bases; nucleotides not matched to a gene: 10. This CDR3 is built from 15 residues. The DNA of the CDR3 is TGTGCCAGCTCACCCCAGGGCGGGGGTCTGAACGAGCAGTACTTC. It encodes CASSPQGGGLNEQYF.